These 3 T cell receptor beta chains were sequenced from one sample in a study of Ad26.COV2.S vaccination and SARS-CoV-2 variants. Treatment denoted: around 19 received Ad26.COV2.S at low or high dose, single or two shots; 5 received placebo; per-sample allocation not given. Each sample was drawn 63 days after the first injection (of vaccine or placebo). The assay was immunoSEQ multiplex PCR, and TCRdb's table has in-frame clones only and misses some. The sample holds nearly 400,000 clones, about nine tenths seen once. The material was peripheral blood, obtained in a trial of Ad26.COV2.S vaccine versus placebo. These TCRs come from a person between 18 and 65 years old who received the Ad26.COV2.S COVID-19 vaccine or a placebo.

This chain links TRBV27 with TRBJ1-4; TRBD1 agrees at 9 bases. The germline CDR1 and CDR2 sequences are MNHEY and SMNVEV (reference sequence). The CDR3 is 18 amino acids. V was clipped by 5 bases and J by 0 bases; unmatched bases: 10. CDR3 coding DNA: TGTGCCAGCAGTCACTTTCGGGGACAGGGTGCAACTAATGAAAAACTGTTTTTT. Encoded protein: CASSHFRGQGATNEKLFF.

CDR3 coding DNA: TGTGCCAGTATCGGGACTAGCGGGAGTGGGTGGGTGATGGGGAAGGAAAACATTCAGTACTTC. Translation gives CASIGTSGSGWVMGKENIQYF. The J gene is TRBJ2-4, the V gene TRBV19; 14 bases are a match to TRBD2. Germline trimming cut 7 bases from V and 5 bases from J; bases unmatched to any gene: 22. Germline CDR1 reads LNHDA; CDR2 reads SQIVND (reference sequence). There are 21 residues in the CDR3.

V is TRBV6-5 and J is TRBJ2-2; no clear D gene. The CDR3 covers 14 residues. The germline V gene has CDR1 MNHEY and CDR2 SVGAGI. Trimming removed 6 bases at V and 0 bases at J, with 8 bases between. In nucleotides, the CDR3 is TGTGCCAGCAGAGCCAGGACGAACACCGGGGAGCTGTTTTTT. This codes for CASRARTNTGELFF.